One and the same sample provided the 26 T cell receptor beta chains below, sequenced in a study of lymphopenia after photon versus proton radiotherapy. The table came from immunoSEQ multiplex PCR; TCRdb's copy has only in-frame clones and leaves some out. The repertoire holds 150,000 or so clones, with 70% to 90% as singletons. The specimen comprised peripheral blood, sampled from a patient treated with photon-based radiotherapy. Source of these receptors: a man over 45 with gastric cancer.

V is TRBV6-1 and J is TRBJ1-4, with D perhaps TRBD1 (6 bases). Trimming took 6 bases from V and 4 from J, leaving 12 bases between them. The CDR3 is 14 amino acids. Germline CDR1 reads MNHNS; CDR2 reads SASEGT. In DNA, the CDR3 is TGTGCCAGCAGGGGGGGGGCCGATAATGAAAAACTGTTTTTT. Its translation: CASRGGADNEKLFF.

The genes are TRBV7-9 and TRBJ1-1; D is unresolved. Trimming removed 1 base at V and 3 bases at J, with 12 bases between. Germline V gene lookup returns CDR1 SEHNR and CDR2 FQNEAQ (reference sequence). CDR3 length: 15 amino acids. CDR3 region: CASSLGIVTDTEAFF. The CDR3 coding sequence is TGTGCCAGCAGCTTAGGCATAGTCACTGACACTGAAGCTTTCTTT.

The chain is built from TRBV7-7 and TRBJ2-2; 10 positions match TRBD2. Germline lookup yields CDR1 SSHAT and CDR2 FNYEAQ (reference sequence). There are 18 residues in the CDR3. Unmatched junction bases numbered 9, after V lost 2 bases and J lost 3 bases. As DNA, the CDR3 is TGTGCCAGCAGCTTATCTTTAGAGCGGGAGGGATACACCGGGGAGCTGTTTTTT. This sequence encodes CASSLSLEREGYTGELFF.

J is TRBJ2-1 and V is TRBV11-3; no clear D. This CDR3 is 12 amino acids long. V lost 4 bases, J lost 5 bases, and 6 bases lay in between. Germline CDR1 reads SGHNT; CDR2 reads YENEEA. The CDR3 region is CASSSNDNEQFF. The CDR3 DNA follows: TGTGCCAGCAGCTCTAACGACAATGAGCAGTTCTTC.

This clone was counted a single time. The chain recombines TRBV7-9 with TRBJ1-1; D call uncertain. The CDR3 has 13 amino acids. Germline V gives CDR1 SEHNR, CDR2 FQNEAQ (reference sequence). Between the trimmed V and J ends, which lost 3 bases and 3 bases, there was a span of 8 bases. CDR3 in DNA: TGTGCCAGCAGCTTCGAAATGGACACTGAAGCTTTCTTT. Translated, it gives CASSFEMDTEAFF.

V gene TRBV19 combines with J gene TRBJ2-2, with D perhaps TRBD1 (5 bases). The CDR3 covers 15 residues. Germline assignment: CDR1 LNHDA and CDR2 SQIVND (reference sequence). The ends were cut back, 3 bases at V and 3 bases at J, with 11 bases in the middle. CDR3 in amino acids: CASSIGAPDTGELFF. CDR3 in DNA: TGTGCCAGTAGTATTGGGGCGCCAGACACCGGGGAGCTGTTTTTT. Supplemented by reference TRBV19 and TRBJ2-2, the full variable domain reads DGGITQSPKYLFRKEGQNVTLSCEQNLNHDAMYWYRQDPGQGLRLIYYSQIVNDFQKGDIAEGYSVSREKKESFPLTVTSAQKNPTAFYLCASSIGAPDTGELFFGEGSRLTVL.

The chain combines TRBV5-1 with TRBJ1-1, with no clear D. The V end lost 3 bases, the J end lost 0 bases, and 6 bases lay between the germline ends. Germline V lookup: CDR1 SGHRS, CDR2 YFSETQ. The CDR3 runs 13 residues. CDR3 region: CASSWGVNTEAFF. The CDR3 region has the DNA TGCGCCAGCAGCTGGGGTGTGAACACTGAAGCTTTCTTT.

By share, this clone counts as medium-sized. In DNA, the CDR3 is TGTGCCAGCAGTCCTCAGGGATCCGGGGGCCAGCCCCAGCATTTT. Its protein is CASSPQGSGGQPQHF. V is TRBV27 and J is TRBJ1-5; weak D call: TRBD1 (6 bases). The CDR3 extends over 15 amino acids. The germline gives CDR1 MNHEY, CDR2 SMNVEV (reference sequence). Deletions cut 5 bases from V and 7 bases from J, with 18 bases between.

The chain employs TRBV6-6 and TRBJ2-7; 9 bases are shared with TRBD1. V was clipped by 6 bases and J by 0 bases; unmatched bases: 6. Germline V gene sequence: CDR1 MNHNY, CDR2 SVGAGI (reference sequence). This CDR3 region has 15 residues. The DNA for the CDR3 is TGTGCCAGCAGGGATGGGACAGGGAACTCCTACGAGCAGTACTTC. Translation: CASRDGTGNSYEQYF.

The CDR3 DNA reads TGTGCCAGCAGTGGTCGACTAGCGGAAAAGAGAGAGACCCAGTACTTC. Translating it yields CASSGRLAEKRETQYF. The chain couples TRBV6-6 to TRBJ2-5, with TRBD2 matching over 9 bases. The junction had 11 bases not matched to a gene; V was cut back by 5 bases and J by 4 bases. Germline assignment: CDR1 MNHNY and CDR2 SVGAGI (reference sequence). The CDR3 contains 16 residues.

The CDR3 DNA sequence: TGCAGTGCCAAGACAGGAAACACCATATATTTT. Its translation is CSAKTGNTIYF. The rearrangement joins TRBV20-1 to TRBJ1-3; D call uncertain. CDR1 and CDR2 (germline): DFQATT, SNEGSKA (reference sequence). CDR3 size: 11 residues. With 6 bases removed from V and 4 bases from J, the gap between germline ends came to 7 bases.

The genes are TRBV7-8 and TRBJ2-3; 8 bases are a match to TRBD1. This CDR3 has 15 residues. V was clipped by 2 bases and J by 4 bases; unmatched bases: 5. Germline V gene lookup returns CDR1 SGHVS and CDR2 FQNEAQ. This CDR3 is CASSLQGARADTQYF. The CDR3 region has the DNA TGTGCCAGCAGCTTACAGGGGGCGCGGGCAGATACGCAGTATTTT.

CDR3 in DNA: TGTGCCTGGAGTGTACGGTGGGGAGAGACCCAGTACTTC. This gives the protein CAWSVRWGETQYF. V gene TRBV30 combines with J gene TRBJ2-5; D is uncertain. This CDR3 is 13 amino acids long. Germline-derived CDR1 and CDR2 are GTSNPN and SVGIG (reference sequence). The V and J ends lost 0 bases and 4 bases respectively, with 9 bases between them.

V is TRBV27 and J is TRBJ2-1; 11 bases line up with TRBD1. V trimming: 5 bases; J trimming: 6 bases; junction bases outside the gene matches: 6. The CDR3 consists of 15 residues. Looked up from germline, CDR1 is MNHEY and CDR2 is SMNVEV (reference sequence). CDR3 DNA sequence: TGTGCCAGCAGTCCCCGGGACAGGGGGGCCAATGAGCAGTTCTTC. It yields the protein CASSPRDRGANEQFF.

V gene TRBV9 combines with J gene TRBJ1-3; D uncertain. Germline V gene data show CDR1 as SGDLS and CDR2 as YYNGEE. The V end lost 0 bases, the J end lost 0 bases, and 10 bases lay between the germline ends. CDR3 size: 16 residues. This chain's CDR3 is CASSVGRVSSGNTIYF. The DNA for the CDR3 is TGTGCCAGCAGCGTAGGGCGGGTCAGCTCTGGAAACACCATATATTTT.

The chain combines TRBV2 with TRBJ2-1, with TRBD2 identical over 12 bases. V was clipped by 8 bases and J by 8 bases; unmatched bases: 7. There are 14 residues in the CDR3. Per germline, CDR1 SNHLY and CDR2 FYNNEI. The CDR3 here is CASLGLAGAHEQFF. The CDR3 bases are TGTGCCAGCCTGGGACTAGCGGGTGCCCATGAGCAGTTCTTC.

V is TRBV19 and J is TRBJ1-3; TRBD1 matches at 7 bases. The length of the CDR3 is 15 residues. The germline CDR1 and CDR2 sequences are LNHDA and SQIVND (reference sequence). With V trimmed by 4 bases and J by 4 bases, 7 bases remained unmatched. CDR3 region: CASSTPRDRGNTIYF. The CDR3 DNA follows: TGTGCCAGTAGTACGCCCCGGGACAGAGGAAACACCATATATTTT.

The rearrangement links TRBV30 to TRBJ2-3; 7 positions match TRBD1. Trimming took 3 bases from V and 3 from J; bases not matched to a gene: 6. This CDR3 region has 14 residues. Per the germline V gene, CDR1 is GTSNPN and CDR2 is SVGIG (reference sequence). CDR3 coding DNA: TGTGCCTGGAGGCGACAGGGTGCGACAGATACGCAGTATTTT. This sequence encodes CAWRRQGATDTQYF.

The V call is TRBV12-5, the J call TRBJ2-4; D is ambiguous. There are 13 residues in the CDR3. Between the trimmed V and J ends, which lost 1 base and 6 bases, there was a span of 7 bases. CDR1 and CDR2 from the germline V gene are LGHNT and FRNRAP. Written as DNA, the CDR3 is TGTGCTAGTGGTTTGGCATCTCTAAACATTCAGTACTTC. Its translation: CASGLASLNIQYF.

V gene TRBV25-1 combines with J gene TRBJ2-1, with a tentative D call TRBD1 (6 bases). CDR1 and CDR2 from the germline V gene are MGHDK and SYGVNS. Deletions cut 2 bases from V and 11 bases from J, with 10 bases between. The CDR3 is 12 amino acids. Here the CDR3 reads CASSEGTSKQFF. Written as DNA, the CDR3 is TGTGCCAGCAGTGAAGGGACATCGAAGCAGTTCTTC.

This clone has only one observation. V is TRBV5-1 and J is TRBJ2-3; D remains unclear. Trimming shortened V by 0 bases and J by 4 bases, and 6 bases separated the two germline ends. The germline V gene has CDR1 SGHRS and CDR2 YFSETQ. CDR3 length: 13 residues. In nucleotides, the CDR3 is TGCGCCAGCAGCTTGGATCGCCCAGATACGCAGTATTTT. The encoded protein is CASSLDRPDTQYF.

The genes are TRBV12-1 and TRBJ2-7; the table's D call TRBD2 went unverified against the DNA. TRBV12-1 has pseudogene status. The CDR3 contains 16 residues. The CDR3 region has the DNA TGTGCCAGCATCTGGCGGTGCGGGGGGAAAAGAAACGAGCAGTACTTC. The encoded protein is CASIWRCGGKRNEQYF.

CDR3 in DNA: TGCGCCAGCAGCCCCACTAGCGGGAGCACAGATACGCAGTATTTT. Its translation: CASSPTSGSTDTQYF. The chain recombines TRBV4-3 with TRBJ2-3, with TRBD2 identical over 9 bases. The CDR3 consists of 15 residues. Germline V gene data show CDR1 as LGHNA and CDR2 as YSLEER. After removal of 4 bases from V and 0 bases from J, the junction contained 2 bases not matched to a gene.

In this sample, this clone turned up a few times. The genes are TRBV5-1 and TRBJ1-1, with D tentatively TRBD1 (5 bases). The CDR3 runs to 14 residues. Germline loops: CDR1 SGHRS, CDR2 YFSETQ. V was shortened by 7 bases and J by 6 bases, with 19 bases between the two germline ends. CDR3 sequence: CASALRGEVSEAFF. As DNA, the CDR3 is TGCGCCAGCGCACTGAGGGGAGAGGTCTCTGAAGCTTTCTTT.

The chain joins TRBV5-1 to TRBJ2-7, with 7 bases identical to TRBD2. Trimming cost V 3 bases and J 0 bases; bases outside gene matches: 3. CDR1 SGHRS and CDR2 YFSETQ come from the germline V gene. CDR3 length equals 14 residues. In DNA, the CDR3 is TGCGCCAGCAGCTGGGGAGGGAGCTCCTACGAGCAGTACTTC. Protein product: CASSWGGSSYEQYF.

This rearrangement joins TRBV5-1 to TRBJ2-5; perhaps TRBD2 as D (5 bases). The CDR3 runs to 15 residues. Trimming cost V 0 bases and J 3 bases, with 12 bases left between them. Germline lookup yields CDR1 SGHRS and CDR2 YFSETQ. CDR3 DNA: TGCGCCAGCAGCTTGGGACCCACTAGAAAAGAGACCCAGTACTTC. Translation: CASSLGPTRKETQYF.